Listed below are T cell receptor beta chains from one sample, sequenced in a study of CD8+CD57+ T cells in acquired aplastic anemia. TCRdb re-analysed the reads in MiXCR, keeping a single row per CDR3 protein. The table includes about 180,000 distinct CDR3 sequences, 45% to 50% detected once. Sequencing was carried out using sorted CD4+, CD8+, or CD8+CD57+ T cells (not recorded which) from PBMCs. The receptors come from a human donor in good health. Each CDR3 is given with its conserved first and last residue. Fields, in order: D gene, clone size, J gene, V gene, CDR3 length, CDR3 DNA, CDR3 protein. D genes are given only for firm matches. Clone size appears in some rows only: once, few, many, or a class for an expanded clone.

d_call: .; clone_size: once; j_call: TRBJ2-7; v_call: TRBV28; cdr3_length: 15; cdr3_nt: TGTGCCAGCAGTCCTCCCCAGGGTCTAGGCTACGAGCAGTACTTC; cdr3_aa: CASSPPQGLGYEQYF
d_call: .; clone_size: few; j_call: TRBJ1-2; v_call: TRBV29-1; cdr3_length: 13; cdr3_nt: TGCAGCGTTGAGGTTTATACAAACTATGGCTACACCTTC; cdr3_aa: CSVEVYTNYGYTF
d_call: TRBD2; clone_size: many; j_call: TRBJ2-7; v_call: TRBV5-1; cdr3_length: 16; cdr3_nt: TGCGCCAGCAGCTTGGCCGCGGGAGGGACGATCTACGAGCAGTACTTC; cdr3_aa: CASSLAAGGTIYEQYF
d_call: .; clone_size: .; j_call: TRBJ1-5; v_call: TRBV7-2; cdr3_length: 13; cdr3_nt: TGTGCCAGCAGCTCACTAATTGATCAGCCCCAGCATTTT; cdr3_aa: CASSSLIDQPQHF
d_call: TRBD2; clone_size: .; j_call: TRBJ2-7; v_call: TRBV5-1; cdr3_length: 16; cdr3_nt: TGCGCCAGCAGCCCGGCCACAGCGGGAGCGCGATACGAGCAGTACTTC; cdr3_aa: CASSPATAGARYEQYF
d_call: .; clone_size: many; j_call: TRBJ2-7; v_call: TRBV5-1; cdr3_length: 14; cdr3_nt: TGCGCCAGCAAGGTTACAAGTAGCTCCTACGAGCAGTACTTC; cdr3_aa: CASKVTSSSYEQYF
d_call: .; clone_size: .; j_call: TRBJ1-6; v_call: TRBV2; cdr3_length: 14; cdr3_nt: TGTGCCAGCAACAGCGTCAGGGAGAGTTCACCCCTCCACTTT; cdr3_aa: CASNSVRESSPLHF
d_call: TRBD2; clone_size: .; j_call: TRBJ2-2; v_call: TRBV7-3; cdr3_length: 17; cdr3_nt: TGTGCCAGCAGCTTAAGGGGACTAGCGGGGGGCACCGGGGAGCTGTTTTTT; cdr3_aa: CASSLRGLAGGTGELFF
d_call: .; clone_size: .; j_call: TRBJ1-1; v_call: TRBV7-3; cdr3_length: 18; cdr3_nt: TGTGCCAGCAGCCGCCGGGGGGCCCAGGGGACCATGAACACTGAAGCTTTCTTT; cdr3_aa: CASSRRGAQGTMNTEAFF
d_call: TRBD1; clone_size: .; j_call: TRBJ2-4; v_call: TRBV2; cdr3_length: 16; cdr3_nt: TGTGCCAGCAGTGATGGACAGGGTCGGCCCAAAAACATTCAGTACTTC; cdr3_aa: CASSDGQGRPKNIQYF
d_call: .; clone_size: .; j_call: TRBJ1-5; v_call: TRBV2; cdr3_length: 13; cdr3_nt: TGTGCCAGCCTGCTTGATAGCAATCAGCCCCAGCATTTT; cdr3_aa: CASLLDSNQPQHF
d_call: .; clone_size: many; j_call: TRBJ2-7; v_call: TRBV7-2; cdr3_length: 14; cdr3_nt: TGTGCCAGCAGCTTACCGGGACAAAAATACGAGCAGTACTTC; cdr3_aa: CASSLPGQKYEQYF
d_call: TRBD2; clone_size: .; j_call: TRBJ2-1; v_call: TRBV20-1; cdr3_length: 14; cdr3_nt: TGCAGTGCTTGGAAACTAGCGGGTCACAATGAGCAGTTCTTC; cdr3_aa: CSAWKLAGHNEQFF
d_call: TRBD2; clone_size: once; j_call: TRBJ2-1; v_call: TRBV10-3; cdr3_length: 15; cdr3_nt: TGTGCCATCAGTGGGACTAGCGGCTCCTACAATGAGCAGTTCTTC; cdr3_aa: CAISGTSGSYNEQFF
d_call: TRBD2; clone_size: .; j_call: TRBJ2-1; v_call: TRBV24-1; cdr3_length: 15; cdr3_nt: TGTGCCACCAGTGATCTAGCGGATACCTACAATGAGCAGTTCTTC; cdr3_aa: CATSDLADTYNEQFF
d_call: .; clone_size: .; j_call: TRBJ2-1; v_call: TRBV2; cdr3_length: 12; cdr3_nt: TGTGCCAGCAGTGATGGGTACAATGAGCAGTTCTTC; cdr3_aa: CASSDGYNEQFF
d_call: .; clone_size: few; j_call: TRBJ1-4; v_call: TRBV4-1; cdr3_length: 18; cdr3_nt: TGCGCCAGCAGCCAAGATCCCCCATTTCGAGCAACTAATGAAAAACTGTTTTTT; cdr3_aa: CASSQDPPFRATNEKLFF
d_call: .; clone_size: .; j_call: TRBJ2-7; v_call: TRBV5-6; cdr3_length: 14; cdr3_nt: TGTGCCAGCAGCTGGGGGGGCGGGACCTACGAGCAGTACTTC; cdr3_aa: CASSWGGGTYEQYF
d_call: TRBD2; clone_size: many; j_call: TRBJ2-7; v_call: TRBV29-1; cdr3_length: 14; cdr3_nt: TGCAGCGTTAGACTAGCGGGAGGGTCCTACGAGCAGTACTTC; cdr3_aa: CSVRLAGGSYEQYF
d_call: TRBD1; clone_size: many; j_call: TRBJ2-1; v_call: TRBV12-3/TRBV12-4; cdr3_length: 14; cdr3_nt: TGTGCCAGCAGCTCCGGGACAGGGAGGAATGAGCAGTTCTTC; cdr3_aa: CASSSGTGRNEQFF
d_call: TRBD1; clone_size: .; j_call: TRBJ2-7; v_call: TRBV20-1; cdr3_length: 13; cdr3_nt: TGCAGTGCTACCGGGACAGATCTCTACGAGCAGTACTTC; cdr3_aa: CSATGTDLYEQYF
d_call: .; clone_size: .; j_call: TRBJ1-6; v_call: TRBV29-1; cdr3_length: 12; cdr3_nt: TGCAGCGTTGGGACAAGTAATTCACCCCTCCACTTT; cdr3_aa: CSVGTSNSPLHF
d_call: TRBD1; clone_size: .; j_call: TRBJ1-6; v_call: TRBV12-3/TRBV12-4; cdr3_length: 14; cdr3_nt: TGTGCCAGCAGCAAGGGACAGCCGAACTCACCCCTCCACTTT; cdr3_aa: CASSKGQPNSPLHF
d_call: .; clone_size: .; j_call: TRBJ2-5; v_call: TRBV19; cdr3_length: 15; cdr3_nt: TGTGCCAGTAGTATAGCGGTTGGCAGGCAAGAGACCCAGTACTTC; cdr3_aa: CASSIAVGRQETQYF
d_call: .; clone_size: .; j_call: TRBJ2-7; v_call: TRBV15; cdr3_length: 14; cdr3_nt: TGTGCCACCAGCAGACGGGTCTCCCCCTACGAGCAGTACTTC; cdr3_aa: CATSRRVSPYEQYF
d_call: .; clone_size: .; j_call: TRBJ2-6; v_call: TRBV20-1; cdr3_length: 16; cdr3_nt: TGCAGTGCTACCGCGCCAGCTTTCTCTGGGGCCAACGTCCTGACTTTC; cdr3_aa: CSATAPAFSGANVLTF
d_call: TRBD1; clone_size: .; j_call: TRBJ1-4; v_call: TRBV6-5; cdr3_length: 15; cdr3_nt: TGTGCCAGCAGTTACCTGGGACAGGGTCGGGAAAAACTGTTTTTT; cdr3_aa: CASSYLGQGREKLFF
d_call: .; clone_size: .; j_call: TRBJ1-2; v_call: TRBV28; cdr3_length: 18; cdr3_nt: TGTGCCAGCAGTCCCCTAGGAACTTCCAGGGAAACTAACTATGGCTACACCTTC; cdr3_aa: CASSPLGTSRETNYGYTF
d_call: TRBD1; clone_size: many; j_call: TRBJ2-4; v_call: TRBV2; cdr3_length: 14; cdr3_nt: TGTGCCAGCAGTCCGGGACAGGGTTGGGCCATTCAGTACTTC; cdr3_aa: CASSPGQGWAIQYF